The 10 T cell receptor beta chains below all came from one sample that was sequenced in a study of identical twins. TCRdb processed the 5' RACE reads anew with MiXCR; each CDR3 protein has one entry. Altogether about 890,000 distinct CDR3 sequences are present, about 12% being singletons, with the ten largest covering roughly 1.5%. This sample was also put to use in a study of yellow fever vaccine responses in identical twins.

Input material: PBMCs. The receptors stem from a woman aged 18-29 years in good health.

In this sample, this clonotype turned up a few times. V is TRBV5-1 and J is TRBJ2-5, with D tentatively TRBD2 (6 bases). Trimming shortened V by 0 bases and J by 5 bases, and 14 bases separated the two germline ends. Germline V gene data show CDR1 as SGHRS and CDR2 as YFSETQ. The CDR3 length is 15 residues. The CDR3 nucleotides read TGCGCCAGCAGCTTGGAGGGCGGGGTCGGGGAGACCCAGTACTTC. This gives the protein CASSLEGGVGETQYF. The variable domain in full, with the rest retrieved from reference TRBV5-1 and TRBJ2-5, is KAGVTQTPRYLIKTRGQQVTLSCSPISGHRSVSWYQQTPGQGLQFLFEYFSETQRNKGNFPGRFSGRQFSNSRSEMNVSTLELGDSALYLCASSLEGGVGETQYFGPGTRLLVL.

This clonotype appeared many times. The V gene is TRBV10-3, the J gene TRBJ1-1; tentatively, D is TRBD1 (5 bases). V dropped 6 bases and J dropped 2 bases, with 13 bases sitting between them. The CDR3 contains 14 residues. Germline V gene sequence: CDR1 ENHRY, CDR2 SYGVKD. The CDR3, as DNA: TGTGCCATCAGCGGAGGTGGGGGTAACACTGAAGCTTTCTTT. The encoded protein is CAISGGGGNTEAFF.

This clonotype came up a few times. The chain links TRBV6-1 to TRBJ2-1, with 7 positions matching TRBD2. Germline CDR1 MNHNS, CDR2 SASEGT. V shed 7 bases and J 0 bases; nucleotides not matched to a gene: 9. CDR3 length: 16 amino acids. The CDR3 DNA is TGTGCCAGCATGGGGCGGGGGTTCAGCTCCTACAATGAGCAGTTCTTC. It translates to CASMGRGFSSYNEQFF.

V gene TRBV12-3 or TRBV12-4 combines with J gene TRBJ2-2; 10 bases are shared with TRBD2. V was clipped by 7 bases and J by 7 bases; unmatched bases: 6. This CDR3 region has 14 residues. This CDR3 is CASIERGGVGELFF. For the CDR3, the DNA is TGTGCCAGCATCGAGCGGGGGGGTGTCGGGGAGCTGTTTTTT.

CDR3 protein: CASSFGGGGRNEQFF. The CDR3 DNA is TGTGCCAGCAGTTTTGGGGGCGGGGGGCGGAATGAGCAGTTCTTC. The J gene is TRBJ2-1, the V gene TRBV12-3 or TRBV12-4; 8 bases are shared with TRBD2. V lost 3 bases, J lost 7 bases, and 8 bases stayed unmatched. The CDR3 extends over 15 amino acids.

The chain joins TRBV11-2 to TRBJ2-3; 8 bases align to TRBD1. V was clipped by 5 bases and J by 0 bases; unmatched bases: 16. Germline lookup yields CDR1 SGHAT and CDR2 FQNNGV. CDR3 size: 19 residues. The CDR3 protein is CASSLRTGWGTASTDTQYF. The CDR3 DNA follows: TGTGCCAGCAGCCTCCGGACAGGGTGGGGGACGGCTAGCACAGATACGCAGTATTTT.

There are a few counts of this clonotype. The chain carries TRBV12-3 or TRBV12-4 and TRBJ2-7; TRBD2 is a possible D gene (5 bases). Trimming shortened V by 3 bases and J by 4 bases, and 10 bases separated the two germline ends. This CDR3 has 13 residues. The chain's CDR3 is CASSFGGTYEQYV. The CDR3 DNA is TGTGCCAGCAGTTTCGGAGGTACATACGAGCAGTACGTC.

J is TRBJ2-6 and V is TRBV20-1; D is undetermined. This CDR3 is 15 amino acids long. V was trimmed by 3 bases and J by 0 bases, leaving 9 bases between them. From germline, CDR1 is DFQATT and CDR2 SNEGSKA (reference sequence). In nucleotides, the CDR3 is TGCAGTGCTAGTGGTGCGAACTCTGGGGCCAACGTCCTGACTTTC. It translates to CSASGANSGANVLTF.

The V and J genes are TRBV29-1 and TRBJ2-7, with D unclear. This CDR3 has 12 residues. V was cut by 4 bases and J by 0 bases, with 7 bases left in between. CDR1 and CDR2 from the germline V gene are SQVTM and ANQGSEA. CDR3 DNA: TGCAGCGTTGTGCTGAGCTCCTACGAGCAGTACTTC. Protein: CSVVLSSYEQYF.

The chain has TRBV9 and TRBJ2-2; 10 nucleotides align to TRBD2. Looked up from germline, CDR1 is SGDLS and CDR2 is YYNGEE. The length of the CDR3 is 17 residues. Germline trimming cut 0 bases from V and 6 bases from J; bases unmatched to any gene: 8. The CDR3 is CASSVGLAGEKSGELFF. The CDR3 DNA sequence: TGTGCCAGCAGCGTAGGTCTAGCGGGAGAAAAGTCCGGGGAGCTGTTTTTT.